What follows are 3 T cell receptor beta chains derived from one specimen sequenced in a study of T cell changes during pregnancy in multiple sclerosis. TCRdb's copy holds only in-frame clones and misses some; the assay was immunoSEQ multiplex PCR. The profile shows about 64,000 clones, less than 95% of them singletons. Sequencing used peripheral blood, obtained in the second trimester of pregnancy. The origin of the receptors is a female donor in good health, enrolled as a control in a pregnancy study.

This clone was recorded a few times. This chain links TRBV10-3 with TRBJ1-5; TRBD1 is a possible D gene (5 bases). Trimming took off 3 bases at V and 0 bases at J, with 6 bases between the two ends. The CDR3 loop spans 14 amino acids. From germline, CDR1 is ENHRY and CDR2 SYGVKD. CDR3 coding DNA: TGTGCCATCAGTGAACAGGCTAGCAATCAGCCCCAGCATTTT. Translated: CAISEQASNQPQHF.

The chain is built from TRBV5-6 and TRBJ1-2; TRBD1 is a possible D gene (5 bases). Germline V gene sequence: CDR1 SGHDT, CDR2 YYEEEE. The CDR3 length is 14 residues. The V gene lost 4 bases and the J gene lost 2 bases, with 12 bases spanning the gap. The CDR3 region has the DNA TGTGCCAGCAGCCGAGGGACTGCGAACTATGGCTACACCTTC. It yields the protein CASSRGTANYGYTF.

On this clone itself: The junction and the germline gene differ at one end; a read error may be behind it. The V and J genes are TRBV7-7 and TRBJ1-6, with TRBD1 as a possible D gene (5 bases). The V gene's germline CDR1 is SSHAT and CDR2 FNYEAQ (reference sequence). This CDR3 spans 15 amino acids. CDR3 DNA: TGTGCTAGCAGCTTAGACAGCTCCTATAATTCACCCCTCCACTTT. Its translation: CASSLDSSYNSPLHF.